This TCR beta chain was recorded in a study of T cell repertoires in cytomegalovirus infection. Across the study: HLA-B-restricted CMV epitopes that are well studied were used alongside recently identified HLA-C-restricted ones. A matching HLA type, together with CMV infection, was signaled by public TCR beta signatures. Overall study findings and caveats: CMV carriers having the relevant HLA were flagged by cumulative public TCR beta family frequency. Across the ex vivo response, the dominant clonotypes were HLA-C-restricted CMV-specific TCR beta clonotypes.

With 7 bases removed from V and 1 base from J, the gap between germline ends came to 12 bases. This CDR3 has 14 amino acids. The germline CDR1 and CDR2 sequences are SGHVS and FQNEAQ. In regard to this clonotype: What it binds is unknown.

TCRdb re-called the reads with MiXCR, one entry per CDR3 protein. The table shows approximately 730,000 distinct CDR3 sequences, with around 31% occurring only once. This specimen was cultured PBMCs, taken from culture after CMV antigen stimulation. The chain has TRBV7-8 and TRBJ2-3; D may be TRBD2 (5 bases). The receptor was derived from a human donor in good health (CMV status not recorded). Some clones in this sample may be carry-over from other donors' samples. Here the CDR3 DNA reads TGTGCCAGCATGGTCAGCGGACGCACAGATACGCAGTATTTT. Protein sequence: CASMVSGRTDTQYF. The whole variable domain, filled in from reference TRBV7-8 and TRBJ2-3, reads GAGVSQSPRYKVAKRGQDVALRCDPISGHVSLFWYQQALGQGPEFLTYFQNEAQLDKSGLPSDRFFAERPEGSVSTLKIQRTQQEDSAVYLCASMVSGRTDTQYFGPGTRLTVL.